This T cell receptor (beta chain) is from a study of cytomegalovirus exposure and HLA in healthy donors. Study-level results: Among TCR beta chains, those listed as cytomegalovirus-associated numbered around 180.

CDR1 MNHEY and CDR2 SMNVEV come from the germline V gene (reference sequence). J lost 6 bases, V lost 2 bases, and 4 bases had no gene match. The CDR3 is 14 residues long. Turning to this clone: The antigen is undetermined.

Profiling relied on immunoSEQ multiplex PCR, and the TCRdb table lists in-frame clones only, not all of them. The table records about 330,000 clones, 86% of them present only once. What was sequenced was PBMCs. The J gene is TRBJ2-3, the V gene TRBV27; 8 positions match TRBD2. The source of this sequence is a woman between 18 and 29 years old in good health and CMV-seronegative. CDR3 region: CASSLRGGRDTQYF. DNA for the CDR3: TGTGCCAGCAGTTTAAGGGGCGGGAGGGATACGCAGTATTTT.